This T cell receptor (beta chain) originates from a study of PD-1 blockade in classical Hodgkin lymphoma. Study information: With a 2-week interval, patients received intravenous nivolumab at 3 mg/kg.

Notes on the study in general: Nivolumab initiated under 1 year post-ASCT led to patient exclusion. Relapsed/refractory patients reportedly had lower baseline diversity than newly diagnosed patients.

Worth noting for this clone: Antigen specificity is unknown.

Only in-frame clones appear in the TCRdb table, and some are missing; sequencing was by immunoSEQ multiplex PCR. The table shows 32,000 or so clones, with roughly nine tenths occurring only once. Germline CDR1 SGHNT, CDR2 YYREEE (reference sequence). V lost 1 base, J lost 1 base, and 2 bases stayed unmatched. The CDR3 covers 15 residues. The time point was: cycle 4 day 1 (C4D1), after 6 weeks of nivolumab. Exposure to brentuximab vedotin varied, and each patient had relapsed following autologous stem cell transplantation. Isolation of CD4+ T cells from thawed PBMCs was performed by magnetic negative selection.

This material consisted of CD4+ T cells from blood, taken before the fourth cycle of nivolumab. The receptor's source is a human donor with classical Hodgkin lymphoma. This sequence joins TRBV5-4 and TRBJ1-1; 9 positions match TRBD1. CDR3 in DNA: TGTGCCAGCAGCTTGAGACAGGGGGGGAACACTGAAGCTTTCTTT. The encoded protein is CASSLRQGGNTEAFF.